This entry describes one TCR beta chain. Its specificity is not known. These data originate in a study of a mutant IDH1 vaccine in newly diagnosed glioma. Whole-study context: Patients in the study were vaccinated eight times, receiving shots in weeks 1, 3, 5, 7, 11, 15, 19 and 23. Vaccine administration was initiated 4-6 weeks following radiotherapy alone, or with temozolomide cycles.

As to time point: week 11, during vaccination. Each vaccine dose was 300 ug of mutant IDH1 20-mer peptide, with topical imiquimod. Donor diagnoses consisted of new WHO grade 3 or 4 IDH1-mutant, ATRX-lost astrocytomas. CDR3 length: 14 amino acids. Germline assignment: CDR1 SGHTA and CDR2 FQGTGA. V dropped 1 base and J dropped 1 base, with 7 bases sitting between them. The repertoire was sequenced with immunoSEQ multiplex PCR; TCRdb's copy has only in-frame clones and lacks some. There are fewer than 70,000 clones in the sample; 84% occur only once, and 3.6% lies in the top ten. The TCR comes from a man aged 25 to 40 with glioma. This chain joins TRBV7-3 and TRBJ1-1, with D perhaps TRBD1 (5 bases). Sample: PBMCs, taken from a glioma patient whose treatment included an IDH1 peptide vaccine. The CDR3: CASSLMGGNTEAFF. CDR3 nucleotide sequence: TGTGCCAGCAGCTTAATGGGGGGGAACACTGAAGCTTTCTTT.